Sequencing of this T cell receptor beta chain was carried out in a study of T-cell reconstitution after alpha-beta-depleted transplantation in children. Construction of the TCRbeta library involved unique molecular identifiers. TCRdb re-analysed the PCR reads in MiXCR, keeping a single row per CDR3 protein. The sample carries 140,000 to 150,000 distinct CDR3 sequences, about 8.8% recorded once. V lost 2 bases, J lost 1 base, and 7 bases stayed unmatched. CDR3 length: 16 amino acids. Germline V gene lookup returns CDR1 SQVTM and CDR2 ANQGSEA. The clonotype comes from a female patient aged 2-9 years who had a stem cell transplant for congenital amegakaryocytic thrombocytopenia, so the T cells may come from the graft donor. The input for sequencing was PBMCs, mostly from graft donor cells, taken 180 days after TCRalphabeta/CD19-depleted stem cell transplant. The V and J genes are TRBV29-1 and TRBJ2-7, with 11 bases identical to TRBD2. CDR3 bases: TGCAGCGTTGAACCGATACTAGCGGGGGAATCCTACGAGCAGTACTTC. Translation: CSVEPILAGESYEQYF.